The rows below give T cell receptor beta chains drawn from one sample of a study of cytomegalovirus exposure and HLA in healthy donors. The data were produced by immunoSEQ multiplex PCR, yet TCRdb's version contains in-frame clones alone and is incomplete. The table includes approximately 260,000 clones, around 90% detected once. Sequenced sample: PBMCs. Receptors were obtained from a girl aged 2-15 years in good health and CMV-seronegative. CDR3s include the opening cysteine and the closing phenylalanine or tryptophan. The D gene is left open where the match is weak. Clone size is shown for a subset of rows, as once, few, many or a class of expanded clone.

DNA | CDR3 | V | size | D | J
TGTGCCAGCAGAGCTCTAGCGGGGGGGTCAGATACGCAGTATTTT | CASRALAGGSDTQYF | TRBV6-6 | . | TRBD2 | TRBJ2-3
TGTGCCAGTAGTATGACAGGCCCGGGGGGCTACACCTTC | CASSMTGPGGYTF | TRBV19 | . | . | TRBJ1-2
TGTGCCAGCAGTGGATGGAGGGATGAGCAGTTCTTC | CASSGWRDEQFF | TRBV2 | . | . | TRBJ2-1
TGTGCCAGTAGTATAGATCTATCCGGGAACGACGAGCAGTACTTC | CASSIDLSGNDEQYF | TRBV19 | once | . | TRBJ2-7
TGTGTCTGGAGTGTACTGACAGGGCAAGAGACCCAGTACTTC | CVWSVLTGQETQYF | TRBV30 | . | TRBD1 | TRBJ2-5
TGTGCCAGTAGTTCCACACTAGCGGACAACACCGGGGAGCTGTTTTTT | CASSSTLADNTGELFF | TRBV19 | . | TRBD2 | TRBJ2-2
TGTGCCAGCAGCAAGGGGGTACCCCTGGAGCAGTACTTC | CASSKGVPLEQYF | TRBV27 | . | . | TRBJ2-7
TGTGCCAGCAGCTTAAGACAGGGGGTGGGGAACACTGAAGCTTTCTTT | CASSLRQGVGNTEAFF | TRBV7-9 | . | TRBD1 | TRBJ1-1
TGTGCCAGCAGCTTCTTAGAGGGAGTCGGCAATGAGCAGTTCTTC | CASSFLEGVGNEQFF | TRBV7-6 | . | . | TRBJ2-1
TGTGCCAGCAGCTTAATTACAGGGTTAAAAACTGAAGCTTTCTTT | CASSLITGLKTEAFF | TRBV7-2 | . | . | TRBJ1-1
TGTGCCTGCGGGACAGGGTTTACCGGGGAGCTGTTTTTT | CACGTGFTGELFF | TRBV30 | . | TRBD1 | TRBJ2-2
TGTGCCAGCAGTGTACCTCCCCGGGCGGGGGGGCGATATACGCAGTATTTT | CASSVPPRAGGRYTQYF | TRBV6-1 | few | TRBD2 | TRBJ2-3
TGTGCCAGTAACGGTCACAACCGAGGAAATCAGCCCCAGCATTTT | CASNGHNRGNQPQHF | TRBV19 | . | . | TRBJ1-5
TGTGCCAGCAGCCTGCGGACAGGGGGCATCTACGAGCAGTACTTC | CASSLRTGGIYEQYF | TRBV7-6 | . | TRBD1 | TRBJ2-7
TGTGCCAGCAGTTTGTTTGGGGGGGGAAGGAACTATGGCTACACCTTT | CASSLFGGGRNYGYTF | TRBV28 | . | . | TRBJ1-2
TGTGCCAGCAGTGAATGGCGGCCCGGGGTGTCGGGGGCCAACGTCCTGACTTTC | CASSEWRPGVSGANVLTF | TRBV2 | . | . | TRBJ2-6
TGTGCCAGCACGGGTGCTAGCGAGTACACCGGGGAGCTGTTTTTT | CASTGASEYTGELFF | TRBV2 | . | . | TRBJ2-2
TGTGCCAGCAGTGCCGACAGGAGGTTCTATGGCTACACCTTC | CASSADRRFYGYTF | TRBV6-5 | . | . | TRBJ1-2
TGTGCCAGCAGCTTCCGGGACAGGCCCAATCAGCCCCAGCATTTT | CASSFRDRPNQPQHF | TRBV5-6 | . | TRBD1 | TRBJ1-5
TGTGCCAGCAGTGAAGTAGAGGTTAGCAATCAGCCCCAGCATTTT | CASSEVEVSNQPQHF | TRBV6-1 | . | . | TRBJ1-5
TGTGCCAGCAGTTACTCGGGACAGGGGGATGGCGAGCAGTACTTC | CASSYSGQGDGEQYF | TRBV6-6 | once | TRBD1 | TRBJ2-7
TGCAGCGTCAGCGCTCAGGGTAGTGGAAACACCATATATTTT | CSVSAQGSGNTIYF | TRBV29-1 | . | . | TRBJ1-3
TGTGCCAGCGGGCCGTCGGCGGTAGCGGCGAACACCGGGGAGCTGTTTTTT | CASGPSAVAANTGELFF | TRBV27 | . | . | TRBJ2-2
TGCGCCCCCCATTTGGAGGCAACTAATGAAAAACTGTTTTTT | CAPHLEATNEKLFF | TRBV4-1 | . | . | TRBJ1-4
TGCGCCAGCAGCTTGGAGGGGCTAACCTACGAGCAGTACTTC | CASSLEGLTYEQYF | TRBV5-1 | . | . | TRBJ2-7
TGTGCCAGCAGCGTAGGGCGGGACAGACCCAACACTGAAGCTTTCTTT | CASSVGRDRPNTEAFF | TRBV9 | . | TRBD1 | TRBJ1-1
TGTGCCAGCAGGGCTAGCGGAAAAAACATTCAGTACTTC | CASRASGKNIQYF | TRBV2 | . | TRBD2 | TRBJ2-4
TGTGCCACCAGCGTCCCCGGGTGGGACGAGCAGTACTTC | CATSVPGWDEQYF | TRBV15 | few | . | TRBJ2-7
TGTGCCAGTAGTAGGTCGGGTGAGACCCAGTACTTC | CASSRSGETQYF | TRBV19 | . | . | TRBJ2-5
TGTGCCAGCAGCGATAAACAGAACTATGGCTACACCTTC | CASSDKQNYGYTF | TRBV9 | few | . | TRBJ1-2
TGTGCCAGCAGCACGGGACAGCTGAACACTGAAGCTTTCTTT | CASSTGQLNTEAFF | TRBV7-2 | . | TRBD1 | TRBJ1-1
TGTGCCAGCAGCGTGGGGACAGGGGATAGCAATCAGCCCCAGCATTTT | CASSVGTGDSNQPQHF | TRBV9 | . | TRBD1 | TRBJ1-5
TGTGCCATCAAGGAGCCTAACTATGGCTACACCTTC | CAIKEPNYGYTF | TRBV10-3 | few | . | TRBJ1-2
TGTGCCAGCAGCGTAGAAGGACAGGGAGGAAGTCAGCCCCAGCATTTT | CASSVEGQGGSQPQHF | TRBV9 | once | TRBD1 | TRBJ1-5
TGTGCCAGTAGTATACTGTCGCAGGGCATCGGCTACACCTTC | CASSILSQGIGYTF | TRBV19 | . | . | TRBJ1-2
TGTGCCAGCTCACCTGCGGGCGGGGGGAACACTGAAGCTTTCTTT | CASSPAGGGNTEAFF | TRBV18 | once | . | TRBJ1-1
TGTGCCAGCAGCTTGGAAGGGCGGGAGGACTATGGCTACACCTTC | CASSLEGREDYGYTF | TRBV5-6 | . | . | TRBJ1-2
TGTGCCAGCGGCCACCTGGGGGCCGGTGGATACGAGCAGTACTTC | CASGHLGAGGYEQYF | TRBV5-8 | . | . | TRBJ2-7
TGTGCCAGCAGCTCCCCCTTATCAGGGAAACTGTTTTTT | CASSSPLSGKLFF | TRBV7-9 | . | . | TRBJ1-4
TGTGCCAGCAGCTCGCCGACAGGGAACGGCTACACCTTC | CASSSPTGNGYTF | TRBV7-9 | . | TRBD1 | TRBJ1-2
TGTGCCAGCAGTTACTCTACGCTAGCGGGGAACTACGAGCAGTACTTC | CASSYSTLAGNYEQYF | TRBV6-5 | . | TRBD2 | TRBJ2-7
TGTGCCAGCAGTTACGAGCGGGGGGGCTTAGGCAATGAGCAGTTCTTC | CASSYERGGLGNEQFF | TRBV6-6 | . | TRBD2 | TRBJ2-1
TGTGCCAGCAGTTACGGCGGGGGCCCCACCTACGAGCAGTACTTC | CASSYGGGPTYEQYF | TRBV6-5 | once | . | TRBJ2-7
TGTGCCAGCAGCTTCGGGGAGTACGAGCAGTACTTC | CASSFGEYEQYF | TRBV5-4 | . | . | TRBJ2-7
TGTGCCAGCAGCCCCGGACTAGCGGGAGGTGGCGAGCAGTACTTC | CASSPGLAGGGEQYF | TRBV11-3 | . | TRBD2 | TRBJ2-7
TGTGCCAGCAGCTTAGGAAGGACTTGGTCACCCCTCCACTTT | CASSLGRTWSPLHF | TRBV11-1 | . | . | TRBJ1-6
TGTGCCAGTAGTATCGGTTCAGGGGGCGCTCGGGAAAAACTGTTTTTT | CASSIGSGGAREKLFF | TRBV19 | . | TRBD1 | TRBJ1-4
TGTGCCTGGAATTCAGGAGGGAAGGATCAGCCCCAGCATTTT | CAWNSGGKDQPQHF | TRBV30 | . | . | TRBJ1-5
TGTGCCAGCAGCATTGGGCAGGGGGCGAATTCCTATGGCTACACCTTC | CASSIGQGANSYGYTF | TRBV5-4 | . | TRBD1 | TRBJ1-2
TGTGCCAGCAGCCTGCGGGACTACGAGCAGTACTTC | CASSLRDYEQYF | TRBV5-5 | once | . | TRBJ2-7
TGTGCCAGCAGGAACGCGGGACTAGCGGGAGGGCCGGGATCATCGGGCGGGGAGCTGTTTTTT | CASRNAGLAGGPGSSGGELFF | TRBV27 | . | TRBD2 | TRBJ2-2
TGTGCCAGCTCACTACCTAGTCTGCTAGCCAAAAACATTCAGTACTTC | CASSLPSLLAKNIQYF | TRBV18 | . | . | TRBJ2-4
TGTGCCAGCAGTGCCGACAGGCTAACGATCTATGGCTACACCTTC | CASSADRLTIYGYTF | TRBV6-1 | once | . | TRBJ1-2
TGTGCCAGCAGGGAGGGGAACACTGAAGCTTTCTTT | CASREGNTEAFF | TRBV2 | . | . | TRBJ1-1
TGTGCCTGGAGAGTGATGGGTGGGACAGGGTTTGATTCACCCCTCCACTTT | CAWRVMGGTGFDSPLHF | TRBV30 | . | TRBD1 | TRBJ1-6
TGTGCCAGCACATCAGGGAATCAGCCCCAGCATTTT | CASTSGNQPQHF | TRBV6-1 | . | . | TRBJ1-5
TGTGCCACCCATAGTGGGGGCGCGAGCTCCTACGAGCAGTACTTC | CATHSGGASSYEQYF | TRBV10-3 | . | . | TRBJ2-7
TGTGCCACCAGCCCGACTAGCGGGGGGGCTTACGAGCAGTACTTC | CATSPTSGGAYEQYF | TRBV15 | few | TRBD2 | TRBJ2-7